This is a list of T cell receptor beta chains from one sample in a study of blood T cell repertoires in COVID-19. Only in-frame clones appear in the TCRdb table, and some are missing; sequencing was by immunoSEQ multiplex PCR. The sample has about 380,000 clones; about four fifths are singletons. Sequenced material: peripheral blood. The receptors were sampled from a human donor with acute or convalescent COVID-19. The donor label of this sample is uncertain. CDR3s include the opening cysteine and the closing phenylalanine or tryptophan. The order of the fields is V gene, J gene, D gene, clone size, CDR3 length, CDR3 protein, CDR3 DNA. The D gene is left open where the match is weak. Size is omitted from some rows. Given values are once, few, many or a class for expanded clones.

TRBV3-1/TRBV3-2	TRBJ1-3	.	.	17	CASSQGGLRNSGNTIYF	TGTGCCAGCAGCCAAGGTGGACTCAGAAACTCTGGAAACACCATATATTTT
TRBV11-3	TRBJ1-4	.	once	13	CASSRGSNEKLFF	TGTGCCAGCAGCCGGGGGTCTAATGAAAAACTGTTTTTT
TRBV5-1	TRBJ1-1	.	few	14	CASSPSNKNTEAFF	TGCGCCAGCAGCCCATCGAACAAGAACACTGAAGCTTTCTTT
TRBV28	TRBJ1-6	TRBD1	few	15	CASRIFQGANSPLHF	TGTGCCAGCAGGATATTCCAGGGGGCCAATTCACCCCTCCACTTT
TRBV6-5	TRBJ1-1	.	.	15	CASSYSTGTNTEAFF	TGTGCCAGCAGTTACTCGACAGGAACGAACACTGAAGCTTTCTTT
TRBV6-5	TRBJ2-7	.	.	12	CASSSSYYEQYF	TGTGCCAGCAGCTCTTCTTACTACGAGCAGTACTTC
TRBV28	TRBJ1-2	TRBD1	.	15	CASSLFTQGEGGYTF	TGTGCCAGCAGTTTATTCACACAGGGGGAGGGAGGCTACACCTTC
TRBV3-1/TRBV3-2	TRBJ1-3	.	.	14	CASSQGAGGNTIYF	TGTGCCAGCAGCCAAGGGGCAGGCGGAAACACCATATATTTT
TRBV5-1	TRBJ2-3	.	.	17	CASRRGTGDLRGDTQYF	TGCGCCAGCAGACGGGGGACCGGAGACCTTCGAGGAGATACGCAGTATTTT
TRBV4-1	TRBJ2-3	.	.	17	CASSQVLAEYSTDTQYF	TGCGCCAGCAGCCAGGTTTTAGCGGAGTATAGCACAGATACGCAGTATTTT
TRBV28	TRBJ2-6	.	.	15	CASSLPGTGANVLTF	TGTGCCAGCAGTTTGCCAGGGACTGGGGCCAACGTCCTGACTTTC
TRBV7-8	TRBJ1-1	.	.	20	CASSLAQSSSRGLMNTEAFF	TGTGCCAGCAGCTTAGCGCAATCTAGTTCCAGGGGACTAATGAACACTGAAGCTTTCTTT
TRBV7-2	TRBJ1-5	TRBD1	.	15	CASSLGGTANQPQHF	TGTGCCAGCAGCTTAGGAGGGACAGCTAATCAGCCCCAGCATTTT
TRBV5-5	TRBJ2-2	TRBD2	once	15	CASSWTSGYTGELFF	TGTGCCAGCAGCTGGACTAGCGGGTACACCGGGGAGCTGTTTTTT
TRBV5-1	TRBJ1-2	TRBD1	.	14	CASSATGGDHGYTF	TGCGCCAGCAGCGCCACAGGGGGCGATCATGGCTACACCTTC
TRBV5-1	TRBJ2-7	TRBD2	.	14	CASALAGGPYEQYF	TGCGCCAGCGCCCTAGCGGGAGGTCCCTACGAGCAGTACTTC
TRBV7-2	TRBJ2-1	.	.	16	CASSFGRVILDNEQFF	TGTGCCAGCAGCTTTGGCAGGGTAATTTTGGACAATGAGCAGTTCTTC
TRBV19	TRBJ1-1	.	.	13	CASSPTGNTEAFF	TGTGCCAGTAGCCCGACAGGGAACACTGAAGCTTTCTTT
TRBV10-2	TRBJ1-6	.	.	16	CASTRGGGDYNSPLHF	TGCGCCAGCACCCGGGGAGGGGGGGATTATAATTCACCCCTCCACTTT
TRBV6-6	TRBJ1-1	.	.	12	CASTVQGREAFF	TGTGCCAGCACTGTACAGGGCCGTGAAGCTTTCTTT
TRBV11-2	TRBJ2-3	.	.	15	CASSPSLAPLNTQYF	TGTGCCAGCAGCCCCAGCCTAGCCCCCTTGAATACGCAGTATTTT
TRBV6-5	TRBJ2-3	.	.	15	CATTSWRGRADTQYF	TGTGCCACCACATCGTGGCGGGGAAGAGCCGATACGCAGTATTTT
TRBV5-4	TRBJ2-3	.	.	12	CASSWQGRTQYF	TGTGCCAGCAGCTGGCAGGGGAGAACGCAGTATTTT
TRBV4-2	TRBJ2-1	TRBD2	once	15	CASSQETSGREEQFF	TGTGCCAGCAGCCAGGAGACTAGCGGGAGAGAAGAGCAGTTCTTC
TRBV29-1	TRBJ2-5	TRBD1	.	13	CSVGTGGAETQYF	TGCAGCGTTGGGACAGGGGGCGCGGAGACCCAGTACTTC
TRBV15	TRBJ1-3	.	.	14	CATSPEGVGNTIYF	TGTGCCACCAGCCCCGAGGGGGTGGGAAACACCATATATTTT
TRBV5-3	TRBJ1-2	.	once	12	CARSEGRYGYTF	TGTGCCAGAAGCGAGGGCCGCTATGGCTACACCTTC
TRBV5-5	TRBJ1-5	.	once	14	CASSPRVGEQPQHF	TGTGCCAGCAGCCCCCGGGTAGGAGAGCAGCCCCAGCATTTT
TRBV5-1	TRBJ2-5	.	.	13	CASSSSSRETQYF	TGCGCCAGCAGCTCCAGTAGCCGAGAGACCCAGTACTTC
TRBV7-9	TRBJ1-4	.	.	16	CASSLDRDKRGEKLFF	TGTGCCAGCAGCTTAGACCGGGACAAGAGGGGGGAAAAACTGTTTTTT
TRBV5-1	TRBJ2-1	.	.	16	CASSLTTGPAGNEQFF	TGCGCCAGCAGCCTCACGACAGGGCCCGCGGGGAATGAGCAGTTCTTC
TRBV19	TRBJ1-2	.	.	12	CASSIQGNGYTF	TGTGCCAGTAGTATCCAGGGGAATGGCTACACCTTC
TRBV7-9	TRBJ1-6	.	once	16	CASSLGATRDNSPLHF	TGTGCCAGCAGCTTAGGGGCGACAAGAGATAATTCACCCCTCCACTTT
TRBV20-1	TRBJ2-1	.	.	11	CSARRGREQFF	TGCAGTGCTAGAAGGGGAAGGGAGCAGTTCTTC
TRBV9	TRBJ1-1	.	once	15	CASSVEGTGSTEAFF	TGTGCCAGCAGCGTAGAGGGCACAGGGAGCACTGAAGCTTTCTTT
TRBV19	TRBJ1-2	TRBD1	.	15	CASSLQPGQSGGYTF	TGTGCCAGTAGCCTACAACCGGGACAGTCCGGCGGCTACACCTTC
TRBV27	TRBJ1-2	TRBD1	few	16	CASSPRPQGAANGYTF	TGTGCCAGCAGTCCCCGCCCACAGGGGGCAGCGAATGGCTACACCTTC
TRBV5-1	TRBJ2-7	.	.	15	CASSLAGTPVYEQYF	TGCGCCAGCAGCTTGGCCGGGACTCCCGTCTACGAGCAGTACTTC
TRBV27	TRBJ1-2	TRBD1	.	15	CASRFSPGQSYGYTF	TGTGCCAGCAGATTTTCTCCGGGACAGAGCTATGGCTACACCTTC
TRBV6-6	TRBJ2-5	.	.	13	CASSYKNSETQYF	TGTGCCAGCAGTTATAAAAATAGTGAGACCCAGTACTTC
TRBV6-5	TRBJ1-3	.	.	14	CASSPSGAGNTIYF	TGTGCCAGCAGTCCCTCAGGGGCTGGAAACACCATATATTTT
TRBV5-6	TRBJ2-1	TRBD2	few	16	CASSLFSGTSANEQFF	TGTGCCAGCAGCTTATTTTCCGGGACTAGCGCCAATGAGCAGTTCTTC
TRBV5-4	TRBJ2-3	TRBD2	.	18	CASSPLLSGGLSTDTQYF	TGTGCCAGCAGCCCCCTACTTAGCGGGGGCTTGAGCACAGATACGCAGTATTTT
TRBV29-1	TRBJ2-1	.	.	16	CSVGEIGTGGHNEQFF	TGCAGCGTTGGTGAAATCGGGACCGGGGGGCACAATGAGCAGTTCTTC
TRBV18	TRBJ2-7	TRBD1	.	14	CASSPGQDSYEQYF	TGTGCCAGCTCACCCGGACAGGATTCCTACGAGCAGTACTTC
TRBV1	TRBJ2-7	.	.	16	CTSSQDSGGLSYEQYF	TGCACCAGCAGCCAAGATTCGGGGGGGCTCTCCTACGAGCAGTACTTC
TRBV3-1/TRBV3-2	TRBJ2-3	.	.	15	CASSQSGRDTDTQYF	TGTGCCAGCAGCCAGTCAGGACGGGACACAGATACGCAGTATTTT
TRBV27	TRBJ1-2	TRBD1	.	16	CASSLKPPTGSGGYTF	TGTGCCAGCAGTTTAAAACCCCCGACAGGGTCGGGTGGCTACACCTTC
TRBV7-9	TRBJ2-1	TRBD2	.	16	CASSSSGGARGNEQFF	TGTGCCAGCAGCTCTAGCGGGGGGGCCCGGGGAAATGAGCAGTTCTTC
TRBV7-9	TRBJ2-5	.	.	16	CASSLSGEGGRGTQYF	TGTGCCAGCAGTCTTAGTGGGGAAGGAGGACGGGGGACCCAGTACTTC
TRBV18	TRBJ1-1	TRBD1	.	15	CASSPGTGGNTEAFF	TGTGCCAGCTCACCAGGGACAGGGGGCAACACTGAAGCTTTCTTT
TRBV3-1/TRBV3-2	TRBJ1-2	.	.	15	CASSPFDSKFYGYTF	TGTGCCAGCAGCCCTTTCGACAGCAAGTTCTATGGCTACACCTTC
TRBV6-5	TRBJ2-7	.	.	14	CASRIPANSYEQYF	TGTGCCAGCAGGATCCCAGCGAATTCCTACGAGCAGTACTTC
TRBV15	TRBJ2-3	.	.	17	CATSRGLQGPKTDTQYF	TGTGCCACCAGCAGAGGTTTACAGGGTCCGAAAACAGATACGCAGTATTTT
TRBV4-1	TRBJ2-7	.	.	15	CASSQGPEGTYEQYF	TGCGCCAGCAGCCAAGGCCCGGAGGGGACCTACGAGCAGTACTTC
TRBV6-5	TRBJ1-6	TRBD1	.	15	CASSSRTGQNSPLHF	TGTGCCAGCAGTTCCCGGACAGGCCAGAATTCACCCCTCCACTTT
TRBV5-5	TRBJ2-5	TRBD2	.	15	CASSNLGGRAETQYF	TGTGCCAGCAGCAACCTGGGGGGGAGAGCAGAGACCCAGTACTTC
TRBV11-2	TRBJ2-7	TRBD2	.	13	CASSSLAAYEQYF	TGTGCCAGCAGCTCTCTAGCGGCCTACGAGCAGTACTTC
TRBV4-1	TRBJ1-4	TRBD1	few	16	CASSQVGQGDREKLFF	TGCGCCAGCAGCCAAGTCGGACAGGGAGATAGAGAAAAACTGTTTTTT
TRBV7-9	TRBJ1-6	.	once	14	CASSPRGGDSPLHF	TGTGCCAGCAGCCCCAGGGGTGGGGATTCACCCCTCCACTTT